Following are 15 T cell receptor beta chains from one sample sequenced in a study of beta chain features in type 1 diabetes listed by TCRdb under 2018. Receptor libraries were prepared by the immunoSEQ multiplex PCR assay. All of the isolated RNA was reverse transcribed with the High Capacity cDNA Reverse Transcription Kit, so expressed TCRB transcripts were sequenced. Held by TCRdb, this immuneACCESS table contains in-frame sequences only and omits some clones. Under half of the omission traces to an unresolved V gene where checked; the cause of the rest is unknown. This sample holds a few hundred thousand clones; around 26% were observed only once. 3.5% to 4.5% of the sample belongs to the ten largest clones. The sequenced sample consisted of central memory CD4+ T cells from blood. Receptors originate from a man aged 25 to 40 in good health.

The rearrangement uses TRBV7-2 and TRBJ2-4; D may be TRBD2 (5 bases). V shed 5 bases and J shed 2 bases, with 13 bases lying between them. Germline V gives CDR1 SGHTA, CDR2 FQGNSA. The CDR3 extends over 15 amino acids. The CDR3 DNA reads TGTGCCAGCAGCCCGAGCCGGGGTACCAAAAACATTCAGTACTTC. The encoded protein is CASSPSRGTKNIQYF.

J is TRBJ2-5 and V is TRBV5-1, with D perhaps TRBD2 (5 bases). CDR3 length: 14 residues. The V and J ends lost 4 bases and 2 bases respectively, with 12 bases between them. CDR1 is SGHRS and CDR2 is YFSETQ in the germline V gene. Here the CDR3 reads CASSPIRGQETQYF. CDR3 bases: TGCGCCAGCAGCCCTATCCGGGGACAAGAGACCCAGTACTTC.

This chain links TRBV2 with TRBJ2-7; tentatively, D is TRBD2 (5 bases). Germline V gives CDR1 SNHLY, CDR2 FYNNEI. With 7 bases removed from V and 6 bases from J, the gap between germline ends came to 16 bases. The CDR3 loop spans 13 amino acids. CDR3 coding DNA: TGTGCCAGCACCCGGGGTGGGATGCCCGAGCAGTACTTC. Its protein is CASTRGGMPEQYF.

The V gene is TRBV6-1, the J gene TRBJ2-1; D is uncertain. V lost 6 bases, J lost 4 bases, and 10 bases lay in between. The germline V gene has CDR1 MNHNS and CDR2 SASEGT. CDR3 length: 13 amino acids. CDR3 loop: CASSPLQYNEQFF. The CDR3 nucleotides are TGTGCCAGCAGCCCTCTCCAATACAATGAGCAGTTCTTC.

J is TRBJ2-4 and V is TRBV5-6, with TRBD2 as a possible D gene (6 bases). Germline assignment: CDR1 SGHDT and CDR2 YYEEEE. The CDR3 extends over 15 amino acids. V lost 4 bases and J lost 5, with 16 bases in between. For the CDR3, the DNA is TGTGCCAGCAGCAAGGACTCCTCGGGGGAAAACATTCAGTACTTC. This codes for CASSKDSSGENIQYF.

This clone was seen more than once but under ten times. This chain uses TRBV13 with TRBJ2-1; 13 bases are a match to TRBD2. Germline values: CDR1 PRHDT, CDR2 FYEKMQ (reference sequence). CDR3 length: 16 residues. V lost 5 bases, J lost 5 bases, and 6 bases stayed unmatched. Written as DNA, the CDR3 is TGTGCCAGCAGCGAAACCGGGACTAGCGGGAACAATGAGCAGTTCTTC. Translated: CASSETGTSGNNEQFF.

This clone occurred many times. In DNA, the CDR3 is TGCGCCAGCAGCCCGACAGGGATTCGTTACGAGCAGTACTTC. Translating gives CASSPTGIRYEQYF. The V gene is TRBV5-1, the J gene TRBJ2-7; 7 nucleotides line up with TRBD1. Unmatched junction bases numbered 8, after V lost 4 bases and J lost 4 bases. This CDR3 spans 14 amino acids. Germline lookup yields CDR1 SGHRS and CDR2 YFSETQ.

Points on this clone: One base away lies a much larger clone, so this may be a sequencing read error. The chain uses TRBV30 and TRBJ2-5, with 7 nucleotides matching TRBD2. Germline-derived CDR1 and CDR2 are GTSNPN and SVGIG (reference sequence). Trimming at V came to 8 bases and at J to 4 bases, leaving 10 bases not matched to a gene. The CDR3 spans 13 residues. CDR3 DNA: TGTGCCGGGGCCCTAGCGGCGCGAGAGACCCAGTACTTC. Amino acids: CAGALAARETQYF.

This clone was seen a few times. The chain employs TRBV7-9 and TRBJ1-6; TRBD1 matches 8 bases. Germline lookup yields CDR1 SEHNR and CDR2 FQNEAQ (reference sequence). The CDR3 spans 15 residues. V was clipped by 4 bases and J by 6 bases; unmatched bases: 5. The CDR3 sequence: CASSSLQGVNSPLHF. DNA of the CDR3: TGTGCCAGCAGCTCGCTACAGGGGGTTAATTCACCCCTCCACTTT.

This clone has just a few counts. The rearrangement uses TRBV5-1 and TRBJ1-1; D call uncertain. The germline gives CDR1 SGHRS, CDR2 YFSETQ. The V and J ends lost 0 bases and 0 bases respectively, with 9 bases between them. This CDR3 comprises 15 residues. The DNA of the CDR3 is TGCGCCAGCAGCTTGGGGGCCGACATGAACACTGAAGCTTTCTTT. Its protein is CASSLGADMNTEAFF.

This clone turned up a few times. This sequence joins TRBV7-2 and TRBJ2-1; possible D gene TRBD2, 7 bases. V was shortened by 3 bases and J by 7 bases, with 13 bases between the two germline ends. This CDR3 has 14 residues. CDR1 and CDR2 (germline): SGHTA, FQGNSA. This CDR3 is CASSLPRGANEQFF. The CDR3, as DNA: TGTGCCAGCAGCTTGCCCCGGGGGGCAAATGAGCAGTTCTTC.

This clone occurred many times. This sequence joins TRBV13 and TRBJ1-4; 9 bases match TRBD1. The germline gives CDR1 PRHDT, CDR2 FYEKMQ (reference sequence). V lost 6 bases and J lost 5; bases outside the gene matches: 4. The CDR3 consists of 14 residues. CDR3 sequence reads: CASSSGTGNEKLFF. CDR3 coding DNA: TGTGCCAGCAGTTCCGGGACAGGGAATGAAAAACTGTTTTTT.

CDR3 residues: CASSPRGTVATGELFF. The CDR3, as DNA: TGTGCCAGCAGCCCACGGGGGACTGTGGCGACCGGGGAGCTGTTTTTT. The chain combines TRBV7-2 with TRBJ2-2; D is possibly TRBD2 (6 bases). Germline values: CDR1 SGHTA, CDR2 FQGNSA. This CDR3 contains 16 residues. V dropped 5 bases and J dropped 5 bases, with 18 bases sitting between them.

The chain's CDR3 is CASSLEAHSYEQYF. CDR3 bases: TGTGCCAGCAGCTTAGAAGCGCACTCCTACGAGCAGTACTTC. The chain joins TRBV7-9 to TRBJ2-5; D is undetermined. The J call may be incorrect, as the DNA end agrees better with TRBJ2-7. Germline V gives CDR1 SEHNR, CDR2 FQNEAQ (reference sequence). This CDR3 spans 14 amino acids.

This clone was seen a few times. The V call is TRBV6-5, the J call TRBJ1-1; no definite D call. Per the germline V gene, CDR1 is MNHEY and CDR2 is SVGAGI. The V end was cut by 6 bases, the J end by 1 base, with 9 bases between. This CDR3 is built from 13 residues. The DNA for the CDR3 is TGTGCCAGCAGCCCCGGCCCGAACACTGAAGCTTTCTTT. Residues: CASSPGPNTEAFF.